Listed below are T cell receptor beta chains from one sample, sequenced in a study of blood T cell repertoires in COVID-19. This table comes from immunoSEQ multiplex PCR, and its TCRdb copy is limited to in-frame clones, with some not included. Among some 210,000 clones listed, roughly 86% were seen once. Sequenced input: peripheral blood. The receptor set was obtained from a woman between 40 and 55 years old with acute or convalescent COVID-19. Each CDR3 is given without its conserved first and last residue.

j_gene: TRBJ2-7; v_gene: TRBV5-1; CDR3aa: ASSSDRAKQY
j_gene: TRBJ1-2; v_gene: TRBV3-1/TRBV3-2; CDR3aa: ASSQRSGRVGGYT
j_gene: TRBJ1-4; v_gene: TRBV2; CDR3aa: ASSDRGPTEKLF
j_gene: TRBJ2-1; v_gene: TRBV7-7; CDR3aa: ASSLDSNLYNEQF
j_gene: TRBJ1-6; v_gene: TRBV7-2; CDR3aa: ASSSPGVTGMAPLH
j_gene: TRBJ1-2; v_gene: TRBV2; CDR3aa: ASKEEVVYGYT
j_gene: TRBJ2-1; v_gene: TRBV6-2/TRBV6-3; CDR3aa: ASSPGLAGGLF
j_gene: TRBJ1-4; v_gene: TRBV2; CDR3aa: ASSADRAEANEKLF
j_gene: TRBJ1-5; v_gene: TRBV6-2/TRBV6-3; CDR3aa: ASSYNDRGMYQPQH
j_gene: TRBJ2-1; v_gene: TRBV4-1; CDR3aa: ASSLPKSGGEGNEQF
j_gene: TRBJ2-2; v_gene: TRBV5-1; CDR3aa: ASSLDSRDTGELF
j_gene: TRBJ1-2; v_gene: TRBV27; CDR3aa: ASSSGFGGYT
j_gene: TRBJ2-7; v_gene: TRBV6-1; CDR3aa: ASSEGSGLGVGQY
j_gene: TRBJ2-2; v_gene: TRBV9; CDR3aa: ASTRTSLTVTGELF
j_gene: TRBJ2-7; v_gene: TRBV6-5; CDR3aa: ASNLPGGREQY
j_gene: TRBJ2-6; v_gene: TRBV7-2; CDR3aa: ASRKGGGSGANVLT
j_gene: TRBJ2-1; v_gene: TRBV9; CDR3aa: ASSPLGQGLGNEQF
j_gene: TRBJ2-1; v_gene: TRBV4-1; CDR3aa: ASRGGYNEQF
j_gene: TRBJ1-2; v_gene: TRBV15; CDR3aa: ATSPYADYGYT
j_gene: TRBJ1-6; v_gene: TRBV11-2; CDR3aa: ASSSNGIGASKSLH
j_gene: TRBJ2-7; v_gene: TRBV5-1; CDR3aa: ASSSRGLEGEQY
j_gene: TRBJ1-1; v_gene: TRBV7-2; CDR3aa: ASSTGQIEAF
j_gene: TRBJ1-5; v_gene: TRBV29-1; CDR3aa: SVEGAGEGQPQH
j_gene: TRBJ1-2; v_gene: TRBV19; CDR3aa: ASSIQRERGYGYT
j_gene: TRBJ2-4; v_gene: TRBV7-2; CDR3aa: ASSLRGRGGVNIQY
j_gene: TRBJ1-4; v_gene: TRBV5-1; CDR3aa: ASSLQGGNEKLF
j_gene: TRBJ2-3; v_gene: TRBV5-1; CDR3aa: ASRKREGAGTDTQY
j_gene: TRBJ2-7; v_gene: TRBV11-2; CDR3aa: ASSLLHGTQHEQY
j_gene: TRBJ2-1; v_gene: TRBV7-2; CDR3aa: ASSLGQLAGGYEQF
j_gene: TRBJ2-7; v_gene: TRBV5-1; CDR3aa: ASSLEAGVGEQY
j_gene: TRBJ2-2; v_gene: TRBV9; CDR3aa: ASSVDLAGNTGELF
j_gene: TRBJ2-2; v_gene: TRBV11-3; CDR3aa: ASSLEWGRELF
j_gene: TRBJ2-5; v_gene: TRBV3-1/TRBV3-2; CDR3aa: ASSQSRTSRETQY
j_gene: TRBJ2-1; v_gene: TRBV6-2/TRBV6-3; CDR3aa: ASSVAGAGYEQF
j_gene: TRBJ2-2; v_gene: TRBV9; CDR3aa: ASSVVPLWLGGVNTGELF
j_gene: TRBJ2-7; v_gene: TRBV2; CDR3aa: ASSSGTAPYEQY
j_gene: TRBJ2-7; v_gene: TRBV6-2/TRBV6-3; CDR3aa: ASSYSTSGRAEQY
j_gene: TRBJ2-3; v_gene: TRBV2; CDR3aa: ASDRDTKDADTQY
j_gene: TRBJ1-2; v_gene: TRBV11-2; CDR3aa: ASSFPREMYGYT
j_gene: TRBJ2-1; v_gene: TRBV4-1; CDR3aa: ASSQGGRRGNNNEQF
j_gene: TRBJ1-5; v_gene: TRBV5-8; CDR3aa: ASSFFTGGSNQPQH
j_gene: TRBJ2-2; v_gene: TRBV21-1; CDR3aa: ASSKVRADPLNTGELF